Below, 29 T cell receptor beta chains from the same sample are listed, as sequenced in a study of blood T cell repertoires in COVID-19. Here immunoSEQ multiplex PCR was the method, and the copy in TCRdb shows in-frame clones only, minus some. The sample consists of about 150,000 clones, roughly 88% of them appearing once. Sequencing was done on a sample of peripheral blood. The receptors here all came from a man aged 55 to 70 with COVID-19, enrolled during active disease.

This sequence joins TRBV11-3 and TRBJ2-7, with 9 bases identical to TRBD2. Trimming removed 5 bases from V and 0 bases from J; junction bases left unmatched: 11. Germline loops: CDR1 SGHNT, CDR2 YENEEA. The CDR3 is 17 amino acids. Here the CDR3 DNA reads TGTGCCAGCAGCATGGTGGTAGAGCGGGAGGCCTCCTACGAGCAGTACTTC. Translation gives CASSMVVEREASYEQYF.

The rearrangement links TRBV7-9 to TRBJ2-7; possibly TRBD2 for D (5 bases). Germline CDR1 reads SEHNR; CDR2 reads FQNEAQ (reference sequence). V was shortened by 5 bases and J by 2 bases, with 10 bases between the two germline ends. The CDR3 loop spans 13 amino acids. Here the CDR3 reads CASSPTGTYEQYF. CDR3 nucleotides: TGTGCCAGCAGCCCCACGGGGACCTACGAGCAGTACTTC.

In its sample, this clone was seen once. V usage is TRBV5-1 and J usage is TRBJ2-1; D may be TRBD2 (5 bases). The germline V gene has CDR1 SGHRS and CDR2 YFSETQ. CDR3 length equals 18 residues. V was pared by 2 bases and J by 0 bases, with 18 bases between. This CDR3 is CASSLGGGQRSSYNEQFF. The CDR3 DNA sequence: TGCGCCAGCAGCTTAGGAGGCGGGCAGAGGAGCTCCTACAATGAGCAGTTCTTC.

This chain uses TRBV24-1 with TRBJ2-5; maybe TRBD2 (7 bases). V was clipped by 1 base and J by 1 base, with 15 bases between them. Germline V gene lookup returns CDR1 KGHDR and CDR2 SFDVKD. The CDR3 has 17 residues. The CDR3 nucleotides read TGTGCCACCAGTGATTTAGGGGGGGGACACCTCCAAGAGACCCAGTACTTC. Residues: CATSDLGGGHLQETQYF.

This clone has just one count. The CDR3 protein is CASSLSDLGLGYTF. CDR3 DNA: TGTGCCAGCAGCTTATCGGATCTGGGACTTGGCTACACCTTC. The rearrangement joins TRBV7-2 to TRBJ1-2, with D possibly being TRBD1 (5 bases). CDR1 and CDR2 (germline): SGHTA, FQGNSA. With 2 bases removed from V and 7 bases from J, the gap between germline ends came to 14 bases. This CDR3 has 14 residues. The full variable domain, completed using reference TRBV7-2 and TRBJ1-2, is GAGVSQSPSNKVTEKGKDVELRCDPISGHTALYWYRQSLGQGLEFLIYFQGNSAPDKSGLPSDRFSAERTGGSVSTLTIQRTQQEDSAVYLCASSLSDLGLGYTFGSGTRLTVV.

This clone came up once. The CDR3 sequence is CASSLVSGTSTDTQYF. CDR3 nucleotide sequence: TGCGCCAGCAGCTTGGTAAGCGGGACTAGCACAGATACGCAGTATTTT. The chain links TRBV5-1 to TRBJ2-3; 7 bases line up with TRBD2. CDR1 and CDR2 from the germline V gene are SGHRS and YFSETQ. V lost 0 bases to trimming and J lost 0 bases; unmatched junction nucleotides: 4. The CDR3 covers 16 residues. The whole variable domain, remainder taken from reference TRBV5-1 and TRBJ2-3, is KAGVTQTPRYLIKTRGQQVTLSCSPISGHRSVSWYQQTPGQGLQFLFEYFSETQRNKGNFPGRFSGRQFSNSRSEMNVSTLELGDSALYLCASSLVSGTSTDTQYFGPGTRLTVL.

This chain links TRBV7-2 with TRBJ1-1, with 9 bases lining up with TRBD1. Germline loops: CDR1 SGHTA, CDR2 FQGNSA. This CDR3 comprises 15 residues. The V segment lost 5 bases and the J segment 5 bases; nucleotides outside the gene matches: 9. CDR3 in DNA: TGTGCCAGCAGCGCACAGGGGGCGAGAAGGACTGAAGCTTTCTTT. Translating it yields CASSAQGARRTEAFF. The full variable domain, rest sourced from reference TRBV7-2 and TRBJ1-1, is GAGVSQSPSNKVTEKGKDVELRCDPISGHTALYWYRQSLGQGLEFLIYFQGNSAPDKSGLPSDRFSAERTGGSVSTLTIQRTQQEDSAVYLCASSAQGARRTEAFFGQGTRLTVV.

This chain links TRBV18 with TRBJ1-4; D gene ambiguous. Trimming took 4 bases from V and 0 from J, leaving 6 bases between them. This CDR3 spans 14 amino acids. The V gene's germline CDR1 is KGHSH and CDR2 LQKENI. CDR3 loop: CASSQSATNEKLFF. The CDR3 DNA follows: TGTGCCAGCTCACAGAGCGCAACTAATGAAAAACTGTTTTTT.

The chain is built from TRBV19 and TRBJ2-1; tentatively, D is TRBD2 (7 bases). Looked up from germline, CDR1 is LNHDA and CDR2 is SQIVND (reference sequence). V gave up 5 bases and J gave up 2 bases, with 13 bases separating them. The CDR3 is 15 residues long. Here the CDR3 reads CASSLGGGTYNEQFF. The CDR3 DNA reads TGTGCCAGTAGTTTAGGGGGGGGCACCTACAATGAGCAGTTCTTC.

In this sample, this clone turned up once. J is TRBJ1-4 and V is TRBV11-3, with 9 bases matching TRBD1. CDR1 SGHNT and CDR2 YENEEA come from the germline V gene. The CDR3 extends over 14 amino acids. After removal of 5 bases from V and 5 bases from J, the junction contained 3 bases not matched to a gene. CDR3 loop: CASSPGTGNEKLFF. Written as DNA, the CDR3 is TGTGCCAGCAGCCCTGGGACAGGGAATGAAAAACTGTTTTTT.

This chain links TRBV9 with TRBJ1-1, with D perhaps TRBD1 (5 bases). Germline V CDR1 and CDR2: SGDLS, YYNGEE. The CDR3 spans 13 residues. V lost 4 bases to trimming and J lost 8 bases, with 15 bases between them. CDR3 sequence: CASSNQRGLEAFF. CDR3 DNA: TGTGCCAGCAGCAATCAAAGGGGTTTAGAAGCTTTCTTT.

This clone was counted a single time. The V gene is TRBV5-8, the J gene TRBJ1-4; 7 bases line up with TRBD1. Unmatched junction bases numbered 4, after V lost 7 bases and J lost 4 bases. CDR3 size: 13 residues. Germline V gene lookup returns CDR1 SGHTS and CDR2 YDEGEE. The DNA for the CDR3 is TGTGCCAGCTCGGGACAGATTAATGAAAAACTGTTTTTT. Amino acids: CASSGQINEKLFF.

This clone was seen once. This chain connects TRBV30 to TRBJ2-5; TRBD1 matches 7 bases. With V trimmed by 0 bases and J by 3 bases, 13 bases remained unmatched. Germline CDR1 reads GTSNPN; CDR2 reads SVGIG (reference sequence). This CDR3 spans 17 amino acids. CDR3 amino acids: CAWSVRRDSVAKETQYF. CDR3 coding DNA: TGTGCCTGGAGTGTACGACGGGACAGCGTAGCTAAAGAGACCCAGTACTTC.

The chain recombines TRBV24-1 with TRBJ1-5, with D perhaps matching TRBD1 (6 bases). The CDR3 consists of 15 residues. Germline assignment: CDR1 KGHDR and CDR2 SFDVKD. Trimming stripped 8 bases from V and 4 bases from J, with 17 bases between. CDR3 region: CATILKGDTNQPQHF. The CDR3 nucleotides are TGTGCCACCATCCTCAAGGGGGACACAAATCAGCCCCAGCATTTT.

The V call is TRBV14, the J call TRBJ2-2, with TRBD2 matching 8 bases. The CDR3 is 17 amino acids. The V gene's germline CDR1 is SGHDN and CDR2 FVKESK. The V segment lost 0 bases and the J segment 7 bases; nucleotides outside the gene matches: 10. The CDR3 spells CASSQDRGAGVHGELFF. The DNA for the CDR3 is TGTGCCAGCAGCCAAGATCGTGGAGCGGGAGTGCACGGGGAGCTGTTTTTT. Full variable domain (missing parts from reference TRBV14 and TRBJ2-2): EAGVTQFPSHSVIEKGQTVTLRCDPISGHDNLYWYRRVMGKEIKFLLHFVKESKQDESGMPNNRFLAERTGGTYSTLKVQPAELEDSGVYFCASSQDRGAGVHGELFFGEGSRLTVL.

Of note for this clone: The sample has other DNA sequences that encode this CDR3 too. The chain couples TRBV3-1 (or the pseudogene TRBV3-2) to TRBJ1-2, with 7 bases identical to TRBD1. This CDR3 spans 14 amino acids. Germline values: CDR1 LGHDT, CDR2 YNNKEL (reference sequence). Trimming at V came to 4 bases and at J to 0 bases, leaving 2 bases not matched to a gene. The CDR3 nucleotides read TGTGCCAGCAGCCCGACAGGGACTAACTATGGCTACACCTTC. This gives the protein CASSPTGTNYGYTF.

This clone was observed a handful of times. The chain is built from TRBV5-1 and TRBJ2-6, with 12 bases identical to TRBD1. Losses at the gene ends were 4 bases for V and 0 bases for J; bases not matched to a gene: 8. This CDR3 is built from 19 residues. Per germline, CDR1 SGHRS and CDR2 YFSETQ. CDR3 residues: CASSRGTGGLNSGANVLTF. CDR3 in DNA: TGCGCCAGCAGCAGAGGGACAGGGGGCTTAAACTCTGGGGCCAACGTCCTGACTTTC.

This chain joins TRBV19 and TRBJ1-5; TRBD1 matches at 10 bases. The CDR3 totals 14 residues. Per germline, CDR1 LNHDA and CDR2 SQIVND (reference sequence). V lost 4 bases, J lost 4 bases, and 1 base stayed unmatched. The CDR3 DNA sequence: TGTGCCAGTAGTAAGGGACAGGGGAATCAGCCCCAGCATTTT. It codes for CASSKGQGNQPQHF.

V usage is TRBV11-2 and J usage is TRBJ2-1, with D possibly being TRBD2 (5 bases). The CDR3 consists of 12 residues. V lost 3 bases to trimming and J lost 8 bases, with 8 bases between them. Germline V gives CDR1 SGHAT, CDR2 FQNNGV. The CDR3 nucleotides are TGTGCCAGCAGCTTCGGGGTCTATGAGCAGTTCTTC. Translation gives CASSFGVYEQFF.

The chain combines TRBV18 with TRBJ1-1; D gene ambiguous. This CDR3 comprises 16 residues. Germline CDR1 is KGHSH and CDR2 is LQKENI. Between the trimmed V and J ends, which lost 1 base and 0 bases, there was a span of 12 bases. CDR3: CASSPQAADLNTEAFF. The CDR3 DNA reads TGTGCCAGCTCACCACAGGCGGCGGACTTGAACACTGAAGCTTTCTTT.

The CDR3 loop reads CASRPRQDNEKLFF. The CDR3 coding sequence is TGTGCCAGCAGACCCCGACAAGATAATGAAAAACTGTTTTTT. The chain joins TRBV6-5 to TRBJ1-4; D is unresolved. CDR3 length: 14 amino acids. The germline V gene has CDR1 MNHEY and CDR2 SVGAGI. V lost 6 bases, J lost 4 bases, and 12 bases lay in between.

V and J are TRBV19 and TRBJ1-6, with 8 bases that match TRBD1. The V gene end was trimmed by 3 bases and the J gene end by 8 bases; junction bases not matched to a gene: 9. Germline values: CDR1 LNHDA, CDR2 SQIVND (reference sequence). The CDR3 sequence is 16 residues long. The CDR3 here is CASSMYHGTGYSPLHF. The CDR3 DNA reads as TGTGCCAGTAGTATGTACCACGGGACAGGATATTCACCCCTCCACTTT.

The CDR3 protein is CASSQTGGGEAFF. The DNA of the CDR3 is TGCGCCAGCAGCCAAACAGGGGGCGGTGAAGCTTTCTTT. This rearrangement joins TRBV4-3 to TRBJ1-1; 9 bases map to TRBD1. The germline V gene encodes CDR1 LGHNA and CDR2 YSLEER. This CDR3 comprises 13 residues. Germline trimming cut 2 bases from V and 7 bases from J; bases unmatched to any gene: 2.

The chain recombines TRBV29-1 with TRBJ1-1, with 7 nucleotides matching TRBD1. The CDR3 has 16 amino acids. Germline CDR1 SQVTM, CDR2 ANQGSEA. V was pared by 6 bases and J by 0 bases, with 13 bases of the junction left unmatched. The CDR3 spells CSVTPGQQLMNTEAFF. The CDR3 DNA reads TGCAGCGTCACGCCGGGACAGCAACTCATGAACACTGAAGCTTTCTTT.

In this sample, this clone turned up a few times. This rearrangement joins TRBV6-5 to TRBJ2-3, with D perhaps matching TRBD1 (6 bases). Trimming took off 6 bases at V and 0 bases at J, with 13 bases between the two ends. This CDR3 region has 15 residues. Germline loops: CDR1 MNHEY, CDR2 SVGAGI. In DNA, the CDR3 is TGTGCCAGCAGCCATCAGGGGCTTAGCACAGATACGCAGTATTTT. This translates into CASSHQGLSTDTQYF.

This rearrangement joins TRBV18 to TRBJ2-5; D might be TRBD1 (5 bases). The CDR3 extends over 14 amino acids. V lost 6 bases, J lost 5 bases, and 16 bases lay in between. Germline V gives CDR1 KGHSH, CDR2 LQKENI. The CDR3 sequence: CASSQSLGAETQYF. CDR3 sequence (DNA): TGTGCCAGCTCCCAAAGTCTAGGGGCGGAGACCCAGTACTTC.

The chain recombines TRBV6-5 with TRBJ1-2; D might be TRBD1 (5 bases). CDR1 and CDR2 from the germline V gene are MNHEY and SVGAGI. The germline V and J ends were trimmed by 7 bases and 3 bases, with 12 bases remaining between them. The CDR3 sequence is 13 residues long. The CDR3 nucleotides read TGTGCCAGCAAGACAGACAGCCACTATGGCTACACCTTC. It encodes CASKTDSHYGYTF.

This chain uses TRBV18 with TRBJ2-5, with D perhaps TRBD1 (6 bases). The germline CDR1 and CDR2 sequences are KGHSH and LQKENI. The CDR3 length is 17 residues. The germline V and J ends were trimmed by 3 bases and 3 bases, with 20 bases remaining between them. In DNA form, the CDR3 reads TGTGCCAGCTCACCTCAACCTTTGGGGGCAACCGAAGAGACCCAGTACTTC. Residues: CASSPQPLGATEETQYF.

For this clone: Different DNA sequences within this sample yield the same CDR3. The chain joins TRBV7-2 to TRBJ1-5, with 7 bases aligning to TRBD1. This CDR3 contains 14 residues. J was trimmed by 3 bases and V by 3 bases; bases with no gene match: 2. Per the germline V gene, CDR1 is SGHTA and CDR2 is FQGNSA. Here the CDR3 reads CASSLGQNNQPQHF. The DNA for the CDR3 is TGTGCCAGCAGCTTGGGACAGAACAATCAGCCCCAGCATTTT.